Following are 6 T cell receptor beta chains from one sample sequenced in a study of shared clonotypes between healthy human individuals (dated by TCRdb to about 2020). CD8 naive samples were obtained by positive selection for CCR7 among CD45RO-negative cells, yielding a CD45RA+CCR7+ population from which TemRA cells were excluded. Receptor amplification or capture employed the immunoSEQ multiplex PCR assay. TCRdb took over this immuneACCESS table, retaining in-frame rearrangements with V and J assigned. Such tables are incomplete; in checked studies, under half of the missing clones stem from an unresolved V gene, and the remainder is unexplained. The sample yields roughly 2,000,000 clones; approximately 94% were counted once. Of the sample, 1% to 1.5% falls within the top ten clones. The sequenced sample was naive CD8+ T cells sorted from blood. The sample's cell subset or site label is to be understood as: CD45RA+CCR7+. These receptors were collected from a man between 18 and 35 years old in good health.

This clone was found once. V is TRBV30 and J is TRBJ1-3; D remains ambiguous. This CDR3 comprises 16 residues. Trimming cost V 4 bases and J 0 bases, with 16 bases left between them. Germline V gene data show CDR1 as GTSNPN and CDR2 as SVGIG (reference sequence). The CDR3 protein is CAWKLDVLSSGNTIYF. The CDR3 DNA is TGTGCCTGGAAACTGGATGTCTTATCCTCTGGAAACACCATATATTTT.

This chain joins TRBV9 and TRBJ2-3; D could derive from TRBD1 or TRBD2 (7 bases each). Germline CDR1 SGDLS, CDR2 YYNGEE. V gave up 0 bases and J gave up 6 bases, with 17 bases separating them. This CDR3 has 16 amino acids. The CDR3 DNA reads as TGTGCCAGCAGCGTAGTAGCCTGGGAGGGGGCCGATACGCAGTATTTT. This encodes CASSVVAWEGADTQYF.

The chain couples TRBV9 to TRBJ1-1, with D unclear. V lost 0 bases to trimming and J lost 5 bases, with 11 bases between them. The CDR3 sequence is 14 residues long. Germline CDR1 reads SGDLS; CDR2 reads YYNGEE. The CDR3 nucleotides are TGTGCCAGCAGCGTAGGGACCCTGGGGACTGAAGCTTTCTTT. Protein: CASSVGTLGTEAFF.

This chain links TRBV15 with TRBJ1-2; 7 bases agree with TRBD1. The trim removed 11 bases at V and 0 bases at J, leaving 6 bases unmatched. The CDR3 consists of 13 residues. CDR1 and CDR2 from the germline V gene are LNHNV and YYDKDF (reference sequence). The CDR3 protein is CAVRGTANYGYTF. The CDR3 bases are TGTGCCGTAAGGGGGACAGCTAACTATGGCTACACCTTC.

This chain joins TRBV19 and TRBJ1-2; tentative D call: TRBD1 (5 bases). CDR1 LNHDA and CDR2 SQIVND come from the germline V gene (reference sequence). V lost 5 bases, J lost 7 bases, and 17 bases lay in between. The CDR3 totals 14 residues. Here the CDR3 reads CASSPRGGTGGYTF. In DNA form, the CDR3 reads TGTGCCAGTAGTCCGCGGGGAGGGACGGGTGGCTACACCTTC.

The rearrangement uses TRBV27 and TRBJ2-2, with D unclear. V was cut by 5 bases and J by 7 bases, with 11 bases left in between. Looked up from germline, CDR1 is MNHEY and CDR2 is SMNVEV (reference sequence). This CDR3 spans 13 amino acids. The CDR3 DNA follows: TGTGCCAGCAGTCAACCCGTCAACGGGGAGCTGTTTTTT. Its translation: CASSQPVNGELFF.